These 29 T cell receptor beta chains were all obtained from the same sample, sequenced in a study of blood T cell repertoires in COVID-19. The repertoire was sequenced with immunoSEQ multiplex PCR; TCRdb's copy has only in-frame clones and lacks some. The sample records hundreds of thousands of clones, 86% being singletons. The specimen sequenced was peripheral blood. These receptors were collected from a woman aged 25 to 39 with active or convalescent COVID-19.

The chain has TRBV20-1 and TRBJ1-1; 10 bases fit TRBD1. Losses at the gene ends were 3 bases for V and 4 bases for J; bases not matched to a gene: 2. Germline CDR1 reads DFQATT; CDR2 reads SNEGSKA (reference sequence). The CDR3 spans 13 residues. The DNA for the CDR3 is TGCAGTGCTAGTCGGGACAGGGGCACTGAAGCTTTCTTT. Translation gives CSASRDRGTEAFF.

The chain employs TRBV6-5 and TRBJ1-6, with D possibly matching TRBD1 (5 bases). Germline values: CDR1 MNHEY, CDR2 SVGAGI. Trimming left V 2 bases short and J 8 bases short, with 10 bases between. This CDR3 spans 14 amino acids. In DNA, the CDR3 is TGTGCCAGCAGTTACGGCGCAGGGCATTCACCCCTCCACTTT. Protein sequence: CASSYGAGHSPLHF.

The chain links TRBV7-9 to TRBJ2-5; TRBD1 might be the D (6 bases). There are 14 residues in the CDR3. CDR1 SEHNR and CDR2 FQNEAQ come from the germline V gene (reference sequence). Trimming pared 5 bases from V and 5 bases from J, leaving 15 bases between. The CDR3, as DNA: TGTGCCAGCAGCCTACCAGGGGCGGCGGAGACCCAGTACTTC. Translation gives CASSLPGAAETQYF.

The chain recombines TRBV2 with TRBJ2-7; 9 bases are a match to TRBD2. The CDR3 loop spans 18 amino acids. V was pared by 5 bases and J by 0 bases, with 14 bases of the junction left unmatched. Germline values: CDR1 SNHLY, CDR2 FYNNEI. The CDR3 here is CASSSLAGTDLHSYEQYF. CDR3 DNA: TGTGCCAGCAGTTCCCTAGCGGGAACAGACCTCCACTCCTACGAGCAGTACTTC.

This clone turned up a few times. The rearrangement links TRBV11-2 to TRBJ2-1; 9 nucleotides align to TRBD2. The CDR3 consists of 16 residues. The trim removed 4 bases at V and 7 bases at J, leaving 11 bases unmatched. The germline CDR1 and CDR2 sequences are SGHAT and FQNNGV. The CDR3 DNA is TGTGCCAGCAGCTCCCTAGCGGGGAACTCGGGGAATGAGCAGTTCTTC. It codes for CASSSLAGNSGNEQFF.

The CDR3 nucleotides are TGTGCCAGCAGCACCGGACAGGGCGGTGAGCAGTTCTTC. Residues: CASSTGQGGEQFF. The J gene is TRBJ2-1, the V gene TRBV7-7; 8 nucleotides match TRBD1. The germline V gene encodes CDR1 SSHAT and CDR2 FNYEAQ (reference sequence). V lost 5 bases to trimming and J lost 9 bases; unmatched junction nucleotides: 6. This CDR3 is 13 amino acids long.

The V gene is TRBV29-1, the J gene TRBJ2-7; 11 bases match TRBD2. After removal of 6 bases from V and 6 bases from J, the junction contained 10 bases not matched to a gene. The CDR3 totals 14 residues. Germline V gives CDR1 SQVTM, CDR2 ANQGSEA. CDR3: CSVATSGGGGEQYF. The CDR3 region has the DNA TGCAGCGTGGCAACTAGCGGGGGAGGCGGCGAGCAGTACTTC.

This clone was picked up a small number of times. This sequence joins TRBV7-9 and TRBJ1-2, with 7 bases that match TRBD1. CDR1 is SEHNR, CDR2 FQNEAQ, per germline (reference sequence). Trimming cost V 5 bases and J 8 bases; bases outside gene matches: 11. This CDR3 has 14 residues. The CDR3 nucleotides read TGTGCCAGCAGCCCGTCGGGGACAGTCTCGGGCTACACCTTC. Its protein is CASSPSGTVSGYTF.

J is TRBJ2-3 and V is TRBV3-1 (or the pseudogene TRBV3-2); 7 bases match TRBD1. Germline CDR1 is LGHDT and CDR2 is YNNKEL (reference sequence). CDR3 length: 12 amino acids. J was trimmed by 3 bases and V by 6 bases; bases with no gene match: 0. CDR3 nucleotides: TGTGCCAGCAGGACAGGGACAGATACGCAGTATTTT. Its protein is CASRTGTDTQYF.

The chain links TRBV5-4 to TRBJ2-7; the match to TRBD1 covers 10 bases. The germline V gene has CDR1 SGHNT and CDR2 YYREEE (reference sequence). J lost 4 bases, V lost 9 bases, and 7 bases had no gene match. This CDR3 spans 13 amino acids. This CDR3 reads CAIARQGAYEQYF. The CDR3 DNA is TGTGCCATCGCGCGACAGGGGGCGTACGAGCAGTACTTC.

The chain joins TRBV19 to TRBJ2-3, with 8 nucleotides matching TRBD2. The CDR3 runs to 16 residues. J gave up 8 bases and V 3 bases, and 13 bases lay outside the gene matches. Germline CDR1 and CDR2: LNHDA and SQIVND (reference sequence). The CDR3: CASSIPGLASSGTQYF. The CDR3 nucleotides read TGTGCCAGTAGTATCCCAGGACTAGCTTCTAGCGGTACGCAGTATTTT.

V is TRBV13 and J is TRBJ2-3, with D maybe TRBD2 (5 bases). Germline CDR1 is PRHDT and CDR2 is FYEKMQ (reference sequence). The CDR3 has 16 amino acids. Trimming cost V 1 base and J 2 bases, with 13 bases left between them. CDR3 region: CASSLAAAVDTDTQYF. The DNA of the CDR3 is TGTGCCAGCAGCTTAGCAGCGGCAGTCGACACAGATACGCAGTATTTT.

The CDR3 DNA sequence: TGTGCCAGCAGTCCCCTCACAGAGAGCTCCTACAATGAGCAGTTCTTC. This encodes CASSPLTESSYNEQFF. The chain has TRBV5-4 and TRBJ2-1, with unresolved D. This CDR3 comprises 16 residues. Germline V gene sequence: CDR1 SGHNT, CDR2 YYREEE (reference sequence). V lost 5 bases and J lost 0, with 15 bases in between.

The CDR3, as DNA: TGCGCCAGCAGCGGCCTGCTGGGAGGGTTGGATACGCAGTATTTT. Protein: CASSGLLGGLDTQYF. The V and J genes are TRBV5-1 and TRBJ2-3, with 7 positions matching TRBD2. The germline V gene has CDR1 SGHRS and CDR2 YFSETQ. The junction had 11 bases not matched to a gene; V was cut back by 4 bases and J by 6 bases. The CDR3 totals 15 residues.

This sequence joins TRBV12-3 or TRBV12-4 and TRBJ1-2; D is unclear. The CDR3 has 11 residues. V lost 6 bases and J lost 4, with 6 bases in between. The CDR3 nucleotides read TGTGCCAGCAGCCCGAGCTATGGCTACACCTTC. Translating gives CASSPSYGYTF.

V is TRBV6-5 and J is TRBJ2-2; tentatively, D is TRBD2 (6 bases). The CDR3 runs 15 residues. Trimming shortened V by 0 bases and J by 7 bases, and 12 bases separated the two germline ends. Germline loops: CDR1 MNHEY, CDR2 SVGAGI. CDR3 sequence (DNA): TGTGCCAGCAGTTACTCGATCGGGGGTGGCGGGGAGCTGTTTTTT. It codes for CASSYSIGGGGELFF.

This clone was seen a single time. The V gene is TRBV4-2, the J gene TRBJ1-4; TRBD1 matches 7 bases. CDR1 and CDR2 from the germline V gene are LGHNA and YNFKEQ. The V segment lost 3 bases and the J segment 4 bases; nucleotides outside the gene matches: 8. The CDR3 runs 16 residues. The chain's CDR3 is CASSQEQGQYNEKLFF. The CDR3, as DNA: TGTGCCAGCAGCCAGGAACAGGGACAGTATAATGAAAAACTGTTTTTT.

The chain couples TRBV11-2 to TRBJ2-5, with 11 bases aligning to TRBD2. From germline, CDR1 is SGHAT and CDR2 FQNNGV. With V trimmed by 3 bases and J by 3 bases, 9 bases remained unmatched. The CDR3 has 17 residues. The CDR3 spells CASSFRLAGWLKETQYF. CDR3 nucleotides: TGTGCCAGCAGCTTTAGACTAGCGGGGTGGCTCAAAGAGACCCAGTACTTC.

The chain has TRBV5-4 and TRBJ2-7; the match to TRBD2 covers 7 bases. Germline CDR1 and CDR2: SGHNT and YYREEE (reference sequence). The CDR3 consists of 16 residues. V trimming: 0 bases; J trimming: 1 base; junction bases outside the gene matches: 7. CDR3 DNA sequence: TGTGCCAGCAGCTTGGACGGACTAGGTGGGTCCTACGAGCAGTACTTC. Amino acids: CASSLDGLGGSYEQYF.

The V and J genes are TRBV6-5 and TRBJ2-7; a possible D gene is TRBD2 (6 bases). V lost 11 bases and J lost 5, with 25 bases in between. Germline assignment: CDR1 MNHEY and CDR2 SVGAGI. The CDR3 spans 15 residues. CDR3 sequence: CARGQLLRAGHEQYF. DNA for the CDR3: TGTGCCCGAGGTCAACTACTCCGGGCGGGGCACGAGCAGTACTTC.

V usage is TRBV9 and J usage is TRBJ2-5; D possibly corresponds to TRBD2 (6 bases). Trimming pared 4 bases from V and 5 bases from J, leaving 15 bases between. Germline V gene lookup returns CDR1 SGDLS and CDR2 YYNGEE. This CDR3 region has 14 residues. CDR3 protein: CASSPRDLRETQYF. The CDR3 bases are TGTGCCAGCAGCCCCCGGGACTTGCGGGAGACCCAGTACTTC. Filled out from reference TRBV9 and TRBJ2-5, the complete variable domain reads DSGVTQTPKHLITATGQRVTLRCSPRSGDLSVYWYQQSLDQGLQFLIQYYNGEERAKGNILERFSAQQFPDLHSELNLSSLELGDSALYFCASSPRDLRETQYFGPGTRLLVL.

The CDR3 DNA follows: TGTGCCAGTAGTATCGTCGCAACTAATGAAAAACTGTTTTTT. This codes for CASSIVATNEKLFF. The gene calls are TRBV19 and TRBJ1-4, with no clear D. Germline V lookup: CDR1 LNHDA, CDR2 SQIVND (reference sequence). The CDR3 contains 14 residues. Trimming took 3 bases from V and 0 from J, leaving 5 bases between them.

The rearrangement links TRBV2 to TRBJ2-4; possibly TRBD1 for D (6 bases). CDR1 is SNHLY and CDR2 is FYNNEI in the germline V gene. The length of the CDR3 is 13 residues. Trimming cost V 7 bases and J 7 bases, with 14 bases left between them. The CDR3 coding sequence is TGTGCCAGCATGTTAGGGACAAGGAACATTCAGTACTTC. It encodes CASMLGTRNIQYF. The variable domain in full, completed from reference TRBV2 and TRBJ2-4, reads EPEVTQTPSHQVTQMGQEVILRCVPISNHLYFYWYRQILGQKVEFLVSFYNNEISEKSEIFDDQFSVERPDGSNFTLKIRSTKLEDSAMYFCASMLGTRNIQYFGAGTRLSVL.

CDR3: CASSVGPTGVGQPQHF. CDR3 DNA: TGTGCCAGCAGTGTAGGGCCTACAGGGGTCGGTCAGCCCCAGCATTTT. The chain couples TRBV6-1 to TRBJ1-5; 7 bases agree with TRBD1. CDR1 and CDR2 from the germline V gene are MNHNS and SASEGT. J was trimmed by 6 bases and V by 4 bases; bases with no gene match: 12. There are 16 residues in the CDR3.

This chain links TRBV2 with TRBJ2-1; no clear D. The length of the CDR3 is 15 residues. V lost 7 bases and J lost 2, with 15 bases in between. Germline V gene lookup returns CDR1 SNHLY and CDR2 FYNNEI. The CDR3 nucleotides read TGTGCCAGCAAAAGTGGAGAGTCCCCCTACAATGAGCAGTTCTTC. Its translation is CASKSGESPYNEQFF.

The CDR3 nucleotides read TGTGCCAGCAGCTTAGTGTTTGGGGAGCCGGAGACCCAGTACTTC. This sequence encodes CASSLVFGEPETQYF. The genes are TRBV7-8 and TRBJ2-5, with D possibly matching TRBD2 (5 bases). Germline CDR1 SGHVS, CDR2 FQNEAQ. The V gene lost 1 base and the J gene lost 5 bases, with 14 bases spanning the gap. The CDR3 runs 15 residues.

J is TRBJ1-1 and V is TRBV5-4, with D hard to call. V gave up 0 bases and J gave up 0 bases, with 6 bases separating them. Germline CDR1 is SGHNT and CDR2 is YYREEE (reference sequence). This CDR3 has 14 amino acids. The CDR3 DNA reads as TGTGCCAGCAGCTTGGAGAGATTGAACACTGAAGCTTTCTTT. Its protein is CASSLERLNTEAFF.

This rearrangement joins TRBV18 to TRBJ1-1; possibly TRBD1 for D (6 bases). Germline values: CDR1 KGHSH, CDR2 LQKENI. The CDR3 runs to 17 residues. V was trimmed by 2 bases and J by 3 bases, leaving 19 bases between them. The CDR3 is CASSPTIPQGSYTEAFF. The CDR3 DNA sequence: TGTGCCAGCTCACCAACCATTCCCCAGGGGTCGTACACTGAAGCTTTCTTT.

CDR3 sequence reads: CASSQDRGNEQFF. In nucleotides, the CDR3 is TGCGCCAGCAGCCAGGACAGGGGTAATGAGCAGTTCTTC. The chain is built from TRBV5-1 and TRBJ2-1, with 9 positions matching TRBD1. The V gene's germline CDR1 is SGHRS and CDR2 YFSETQ. V lost 4 bases to trimming and J lost 7 bases; unmatched junction nucleotides: 3. The CDR3 runs to 13 residues. Filled out from reference TRBV5-1 and TRBJ2-1, the complete variable domain reads KAGVTQTPRYLIKTRGQQVTLSCSPISGHRSVSWYQQTPGQGLQFLFEYFSETQRNKGNFPGRFSGRQFSNSRSEMNVSTLELGDSALYLCASSQDRGNEQFFGPGTRLTVL.